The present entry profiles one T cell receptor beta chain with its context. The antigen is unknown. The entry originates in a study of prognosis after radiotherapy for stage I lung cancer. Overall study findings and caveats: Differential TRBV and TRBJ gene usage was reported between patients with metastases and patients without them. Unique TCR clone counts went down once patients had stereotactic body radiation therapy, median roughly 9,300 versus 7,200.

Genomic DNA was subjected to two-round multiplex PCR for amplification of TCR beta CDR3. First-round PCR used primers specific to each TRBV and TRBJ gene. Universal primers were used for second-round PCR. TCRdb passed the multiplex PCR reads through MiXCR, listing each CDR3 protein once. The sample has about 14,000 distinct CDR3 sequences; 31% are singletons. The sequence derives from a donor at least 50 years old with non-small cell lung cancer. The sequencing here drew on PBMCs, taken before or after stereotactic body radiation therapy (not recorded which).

The DNA of the CDR3 is TGTGCCACCAGTGACTCGGAAAGGGTCAATGAGCAGTTCTTC. Encoded protein: CATSDSERVNEQFF. The gene calls are TRBV24-1 and TRBJ2-1; D unresolved. Germline lookup yields CDR1 KGHDR and CDR2 SFDVKD. This CDR3 spans 14 amino acids. The V end lost 4 bases, the J end lost 6 bases, and 12 bases lay between the germline ends.